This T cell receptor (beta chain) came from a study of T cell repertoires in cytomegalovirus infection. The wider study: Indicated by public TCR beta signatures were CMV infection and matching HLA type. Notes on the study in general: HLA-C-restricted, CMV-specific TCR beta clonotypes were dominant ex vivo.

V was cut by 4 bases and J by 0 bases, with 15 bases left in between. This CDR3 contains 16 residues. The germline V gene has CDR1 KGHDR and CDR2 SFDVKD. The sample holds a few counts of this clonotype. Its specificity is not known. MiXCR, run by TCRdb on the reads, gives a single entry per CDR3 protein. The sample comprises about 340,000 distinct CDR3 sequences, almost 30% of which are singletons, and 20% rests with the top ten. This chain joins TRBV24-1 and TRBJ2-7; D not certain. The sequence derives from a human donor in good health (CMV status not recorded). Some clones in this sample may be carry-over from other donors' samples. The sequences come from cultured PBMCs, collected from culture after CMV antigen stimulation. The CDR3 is CATSEQPNGGSYEQYF. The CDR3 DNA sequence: TGTGCCACCAGTGAACAACCTAACGGTGGCTCCTACGAGCAGTACTTC.